A single sample is the source of the 5 T cell receptor beta chains below, sequenced in a study of T cell responses to AZD1222 COVID-19 vaccine. The table came from immunoSEQ multiplex PCR; TCRdb's copy has only in-frame clones and leaves some out. The table lists some 100,000 clones, approximately 88% of them singletons. This specimen was peripheral blood, taken on day 0 of AZD1222 vaccination. The receptors come from an adult in good health.

This clone was seen once. The V and J genes are TRBV28 and TRBJ1-3; a weak D match, TRBD1 (5 bases). Germline V gene lookup returns CDR1 MDHEN and CDR2 SYDVKM. The CDR3 has 15 residues. Trimming cost V 4 bases and J 11 bases, with 21 bases left between them. The CDR3 here is CASSSERTIRGAIYF. The CDR3 DNA follows: TGTGCCAGCAGTTCCGAAAGGACAATCCGGGGGGCCATATATTTT.

The rearrangement joins TRBV2 to TRBJ1-6, with TRBD1 identical over 7 bases. J gave up 5 bases and V 6 bases, and 4 bases lay outside the gene matches. This CDR3 spans 14 amino acids. Germline V CDR1 and CDR2: SNHLY, FYNNEI. CDR3 DNA sequence: TGTGCCAGCAGAGAGGGACAGCATAATTCACCCCTCCACTTT. This sequence encodes CASREGQHNSPLHF.

This chain joins TRBV7-9 and TRBJ2-1; possible D gene TRBD1, 6 bases. V was clipped by 3 bases and J by 5 bases, with 11 bases between them. The CDR3 extends over 14 amino acids. Germline V gives CDR1 SEHNR, CDR2 FQNEAQ (reference sequence). CDR3 nucleotide sequence: TGTGCCAGCAGCTTCCTCGGGACAAACAATGAGCAGTTCTTC. Amino acid sequence: CASSFLGTNNEQFF.

The gene calls are TRBV28 and TRBJ2-3, with 9 bases fitting TRBD1. Trimming removed 6 bases from V and 4 bases from J; junction bases left unmatched: 5. Germline CDR1 reads MDHEN; CDR2 reads SYDVKM. The CDR3 consists of 14 residues. CDR3 residues: CASSLQGASDTQYF. The DNA for the CDR3 is TGTGCCAGCAGCTTACAGGGGGCCTCAGATACGCAGTATTTT.

The J gene is TRBJ2-7, the V gene TRBV5-5; 13 bases map to TRBD2. The CDR3 is made up of 15 amino acids. The germline V gene encodes CDR1 SGHKS and CDR2 YYEKEE (reference sequence). J lost 3 bases, V lost 6 bases, and 6 bases had no gene match. CDR3 in DNA: TGTGCCAGCAATTCCGGGACTAGCGGGGTCTACGAGCAGTACTTC. As protein: CASNSGTSGVYEQYF.